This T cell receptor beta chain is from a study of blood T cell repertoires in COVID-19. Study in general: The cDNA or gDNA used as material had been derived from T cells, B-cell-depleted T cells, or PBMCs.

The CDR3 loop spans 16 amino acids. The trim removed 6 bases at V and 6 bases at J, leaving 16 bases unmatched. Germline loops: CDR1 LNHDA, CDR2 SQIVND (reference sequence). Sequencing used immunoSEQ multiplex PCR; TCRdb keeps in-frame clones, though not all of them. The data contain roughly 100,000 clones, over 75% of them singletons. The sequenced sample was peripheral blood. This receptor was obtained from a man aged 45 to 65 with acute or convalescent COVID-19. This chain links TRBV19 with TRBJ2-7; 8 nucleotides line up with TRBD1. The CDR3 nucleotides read TGTGCCAGTAGCGACTTCAGGACAGGGTTGGCGCGCGAGCAGTACTTC. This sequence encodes CASSDFRTGLAREQYF.